This T cell receptor beta chain was identified in a study of blood T cell repertoires in COVID-19 (dated by TCRdb to 2018 to 2020). Some background on the complete study: The collaborator samples originated in the United States, Italy and Spain and spanned the acute and convalescent phases of COVID-19. The material from the prospective study consisted of cDNA or gDNA derived from T cells, B-cell-depleted T cells, or PBMCs. The dataset comprised deeply sampled blood TCRbeta repertoires from subjects exposed to, actively infected with, or recovered from COVID-19. A freely available public database, intended as a resource for researchers studying the immune response to SARS-CoV-2, is where the repertoires were released. The samples were drawn from two sources: the first 160 participants of the ongoing ImmuneRACE study, and approximately 1,300 subjects contributed by 6 global collaborators. Nearly every sample came with metadata listing a de-identified subject ID, COVID-19 status, age in years and sex. Where available, HLA class I and class II types were taken from metadata supplied by the sample provider and were not determined by assay-based typing.

TCRbeta CDR3 regions were amplified from genomic DNA using the immunoSEQ Assay, a bias-controlled multiplex PCR. On the authors' methods: The number of nucleated cells in each sample was estimated by amplification of reference gene primers within the assay. To quantify the absolute abundance of each unique TCRbeta CDR3 rearrangement, sequence reads were collapsed and filtered. For each sample, productive Simpson clonality was calculated as the square root of Simpson's diversity index over productive rearrangements. Not all clones reach the TCRdb copy of this immuneACCESS table, which keeps in-frame sequences only. Checked studies attribute under half of the gap to unresolved V genes and leave the rest unexplained. V, J and clone size are taken as reported in that table, and D and trimming were inferred from the DNA itself. In this sample the table shows fewer than 450,000 clones, 90% of which occur a single time. The leading ten clones occupy more than 0.55% of the sample.

In the prospective study, participants were roughly 18 to 100 years old, resided in about two dozen geographic areas of the United States, and were enrolled through a virtual design. In the prospective study, cohorts were assigned on the basis of participant-reported clinical history obtained from a screening survey and a study questionnaire. For ImmuneRACE Cohort 3, a participant was defined as recovered based on two consecutive negative NP/OP PCR tests, clearance by a healthcare professional, or resolution of symptoms. In the prospective study, whole blood, serum and a nasopharyngeal or oropharyngeal swab were collected from each participant by mobile phlebotomists. Prospective study participants could optionally give additional blood draws and questionnaires over an approximately 2-month period. Before DNA extraction, prospective study blood samples were shipped either frozen or at room temperature.

Of note for this clone: The specificity of this receptor is unknown. No quality values exist for individual bases; no much larger clone is one base distant.

Overall study results and their limits: The quantity of clinical and demographic metadata differed by source and by participant and was supplied without curation.

Trimmed from V: 3 bases; trimmed from J: 6 bases; junction bases lacking a gene match: 7. The CDR3, cysteine through phenylalanine, is 14 amino acids long. CDR3 DNA is the only sequence kept; it has 42 bases, read in frame from the first base. CDR1 MNHNS and CDR2 SASEGT are derived from the germline V gene. The source material was PBMCs or T cells enriched from blood (not recorded which). The sequence derives from a young man who had recovered from COVID-19. The chain joins TRBV6-1 to TRBJ2-7, and 8 bases in between align with TRBD1. Here is the DNA: TGTGCCAGCAGTGAGGGAACAGGGGGGCGCGAGCAGTACTTC. It specifies CASSEGTGGREQYF.